This entry lists 16 T cell receptor beta chains sequenced from one sample in a study of T-cell memory formation after mild COVID-19. A single record per CDR3 protein comes from TCRdb applying MiXCR to the 5' RACE reads. The sample has 450,000 or so distinct CDR3 sequences, around 18% seen once. The sequenced material came from PBMCs or a T cell subset sorted from them (not recorded which). These receptors all stem from an adult woman who had mild COVID-19 (a few samples of this study predate the infection). Cell type and time point are not known.

This clonotype was observed a handful of times. The J gene is TRBJ1-1, the V gene TRBV4-3; no firm D call. The CDR3 has 15 amino acids. Trimming removed 1 base at V and 2 bases at J, with 11 bases between. Germline loops: CDR1 LGHNA, CDR2 YSLEER. The CDR3 loop is CASSQGHLSNTEAFF. The CDR3 coding sequence is TGCGCCAGCAGCCAAGGTCATTTGTCTAACACTGAAGCTTTCTTT.

This sequence joins TRBV7-9 and TRBJ1-1; tentatively, D is TRBD1 (5 bases). Germline CDR1 SEHNR, CDR2 FQNEAQ (reference sequence). This CDR3 has 14 amino acids. Trimming took off 0 bases at V and 5 bases at J, with 10 bases between the two ends. The DNA of the CDR3 is TGTGCCAGCAGCTTAGCAGGGGTCGGTACTGAAGCTTTCTTT. Protein sequence: CASSLAGVGTEAFF. Full variable domain (missing parts from reference TRBV7-9 and TRBJ1-1): DTGVSQNPRHKITKRGQNVTFRCDPISEHNRLYWYRQTLGQGPEFLTYFQNEAQLEKSRLLSDRFSAERPKGSFSTLEIQRTEQGDSAMYLCASSLAGVGTEAFFGQGTRLTVV.

DNA for the CDR3: TGTGCCGGGGGGACAGGGAACTATGGCTACACCTTC. Its protein is CAGGTGNYGYTF. The chain uses TRBV7-6 and TRBJ1-2; 9 bases are shared with TRBD1. Germline CDR1 SGHVS, CDR2 FNYEAQ. The CDR3 has 12 amino acids. Unmatched junction bases numbered 3, after V lost 11 bases and J lost 2 bases.

Only a few counts were recorded for this clonotype. This chain joins TRBV5-6 and TRBJ2-2, with D perhaps TRBD1 or TRBD2 (5 bases each). V was shortened by 4 bases and J by 4 bases, with 11 bases between the two germline ends. This CDR3 comprises 14 residues. CDR1 and CDR2 (germline): SGHDT, YYEEEE. The CDR3 region is CASSGGRFTGELFF. The CDR3 region has the DNA TGTGCCAGCAGCGGGGGACGGTTCACCGGGGAGCTGTTTTTT.

This clonotype occurred a few times. Here the CDR3 reads CASSPWDIQGTGELFF. The CDR3, as DNA: TGCGCCAGCAGCCCCTGGGACATCCAAGGGACCGGGGAGCTGTTTTTT. V and J are TRBV5-1 and TRBJ2-2; D perhaps matches TRBD1 (6 bases). This CDR3 contains 16 residues. With 4 bases removed from V and 5 bases from J, the gap between germline ends came to 18 bases. Germline-derived CDR1 and CDR2 are SGHRS and YFSETQ.

The chain links TRBV29-1 to TRBJ2-3; 7 nucleotides align to TRBD1. CDR1 and CDR2 (germline): SQVTM, ANQGSEA. V was pared by 7 bases and J by 0 bases, with 4 bases of the junction left unmatched. This CDR3 spans 13 amino acids. CDR3 in DNA: TGCAGCGCCGACAGGGCTAGCACAGATACGCAGTATTTT. This codes for CSADRASTDTQYF.

The gene calls are TRBV5-1 and TRBJ2-7; D call uncertain. Germline loops: CDR1 SGHRS, CDR2 YFSETQ. The CDR3 totals 12 residues. The germline V and J ends were trimmed by 7 bases and 9 bases, with 17 bases remaining between them. The CDR3 region is CASSPSGNRQYF. The DNA for the CDR3 is TGCGCCAGCTCCCCCTCGGGTAATCGGCAGTACTTC.

V usage is TRBV4-1 and J usage is TRBJ2-1; D ambiguous. V lost 1 base, J lost 1 base, and 17 bases lay in between. There are 18 residues in the CDR3. The germline V gene has CDR1 MGHRA and CDR2 YSYEKL. CDR3 sequence: CASSQVGRRLQSYNEQFF. The CDR3 coding sequence is TGCGCCAGCAGCCAAGTCGGAAGGAGACTGCAATCCTACAATGAGCAGTTCTTC.

Only a few counts were recorded for this clonotype. The rearrangement uses TRBV15 and TRBJ2-5; D perhaps matches TRBD1 (6 bases). This CDR3 region has 13 residues. Trimming pared 4 bases from V and 4 bases from J, leaving 10 bases between. CDR1 and CDR2 (germline): LNHNV, YYDKDF (reference sequence). In nucleotides, the CDR3 is TGTGCCACCAGCACCGGACAGAGAGAGACCCAGTACTTC. Residues: CATSTGQRETQYF.

Here the CDR3 reads CASSLDGQVTGELFF. The CDR3 nucleotides are TGCGCCAGCAGCTTGGATGGACAGGTTACCGGGGAGCTGTTTTTT. This chain uses TRBV5-1 with TRBJ2-2; 7 bases are shared with TRBD1. Per the germline V gene, CDR1 is SGHRS and CDR2 is YFSETQ. The CDR3 spans 15 residues. V shed 0 bases, J shed 5 bases, and the junction held 4 bases outside the gene matches.

In this sample, this clonotype turned up a few times. The V gene is TRBV29-1, the J gene TRBJ2-1, with 7 bases aligning to TRBD2. Germline CDR1 and CDR2: SQVTM and ANQGSEA. The V gene end was trimmed by 7 bases and the J gene end by 5 bases; junction bases not matched to a gene: 17. CDR3 length equals 16 residues. The CDR3 DNA reads TGCAGCGCCACTGGACTAGAGCGGGAACTTAACAATGAGCAGTTCTTC. Encoded protein: CSATGLERELNNEQFF.

The V and J genes are TRBV29-1 and TRBJ2-7; the match to TRBD1 covers 8 bases. The CDR3 spans 14 residues. Germline CDR1 reads SQVTM; CDR2 reads ANQGSEA. Losses at the gene ends were 4 bases for V and 2 bases for J; bases not matched to a gene: 7. In nucleotides, the CDR3 is TGCAGCGTTGCGACAGGGGCTTCCCCCTACGAGCAGTACTTC. Encoded protein: CSVATGASPYEQYF.

This clonotype came up a few times. The chain carries TRBV19 and TRBJ2-1, with TRBD2 matching over 9 bases. The CDR3 has 15 amino acids. Looked up from germline, CDR1 is LNHDA and CDR2 is SQIVND (reference sequence). J gave up 5 bases and V 6 bases, and 8 bases lay outside the gene matches. CDR3 protein: CASRIGREGHNEQFF. CDR3 nucleotides: TGTGCCAGTAGAATTGGGCGGGAGGGCCACAATGAGCAGTTCTTC.

In its sample, this clonotype was seen a few times. This sequence joins TRBV27 and TRBJ2-5; D may be TRBD1 (5 bases). CDR3 length: 14 amino acids. The V gene lost 6 bases and the J gene lost 4 bases, with 15 bases spanning the gap. Germline V lookup: CDR1 MNHEY, CDR2 SMNVEV (reference sequence). The CDR3 spells CASRARQGPETQYF. CDR3 DNA: TGTGCCAGCAGGGCCCGCCAGGGTCCAGAGACCCAGTACTTC.

This clonotype appeared a few times. The chain is built from TRBV29-1 and TRBJ1-2; tentatively, D is TRBD1 (5 bases). Germline-derived CDR1 and CDR2 are SQVTM and ANQGSEA. V was cut by 3 bases and J by 8 bases, with 7 bases left in between. The CDR3 extends over 10 amino acids. CDR3 nucleotides: TGCAGCGTTGATGGGGGGGGCTACACCTTC. Encoded protein: CSVDGGGYTF.

The chain recombines TRBV29-1 with TRBJ2-1; 8 positions match TRBD2. Germline CDR1 SQVTM, CDR2 ANQGSEA. The CDR3 covers 13 residues. With 1 base clipped from V and 7 bases from J, the junction kept 3 bases outside the gene matches. CDR3: CSVEAGGLNEQFF. The DNA of the CDR3 is TGCAGCGTTGAAGCGGGGGGGCTTAATGAGCAGTTCTTC.